The 14 T cell receptor beta chains below were found in one sample sequenced in a study of T cell responses to AZD1222 COVID-19 vaccine. TCRdb's copy holds only in-frame clones and misses some; the assay was immunoSEQ multiplex PCR. Here the sample spans about 200,000 clones, approximately 95% being singletons. Here the sequenced sample was peripheral blood, taken 28 days after the second AZD1222 dose. These receptors were collected from an adult who received the AZD1222 COVID-19 vaccine.

This CDR3 is CASSKIKGGTEAFF. CDR3 coding DNA: TGTGCCAGCAGTAAGATTAAGGGGGGGACTGAAGCTTTCTTT. The chain combines TRBV27 with TRBJ1-1; TRBD1 might be the D (6 bases). The CDR3 consists of 14 residues. Deletions cut 5 bases from V and 5 bases from J, with 15 bases between. CDR1 and CDR2 from the germline V gene are MNHEY and SMNVEV (reference sequence).

This chain links TRBV5-1 with TRBJ1-2; 7 positions agree with TRBD1. Germline V lookup: CDR1 SGHRS, CDR2 YFSETQ. This CDR3 is built from 13 residues. The V and J ends lost 9 bases and 5 bases, in that order; junction bases with no gene match: 10. CDR3 sequence (DNA): TGCGCCATCCTTCTCCGGACAGGTTATGGCTACACCTTC. This translates into CAILLRTGYGYTF. The full variable domain, with the rest looked up from reference TRBV5-1 and TRBJ1-2, is KAGVTQTPRYLIKTRGQQVTLSCSPISGHRSVSWYQQTPGQGLQFLFEYFSETQRNKGNFPGRFSGRQFSNSRSEMNVSTLELGDSALYLCAILLRTGYGYTFGSGTRLTVV.

This chain uses TRBV19 with TRBJ2-7; maybe TRBD2 (5 bases). The CDR3 loop spans 13 amino acids. The V gene lost 5 bases and the J gene lost 0 bases, with 8 bases spanning the gap. Germline V gene lookup returns CDR1 LNHDA and CDR2 SQIVND (reference sequence). The CDR3 loop reads CASSAGSSYEQYF. CDR3 in DNA: TGTGCCAGTAGTGCGGGTAGCTCCTACGAGCAGTACTTC.

This clone was observed a handful of times. The chain is built from TRBV7-3 and TRBJ2-1; 7 bases align to TRBD1. The CDR3 consists of 16 residues. V lost 4 bases and J lost 0; bases outside the gene matches: 6. CDR1 SGHTA and CDR2 FQGTGA come from the germline V gene. CDR3 sequence reads: CASSSRQGSSYNEQFF. CDR3 in DNA: TGTGCCAGCAGCTCAAGACAGGGAAGCTCCTACAATGAGCAGTTCTTC.

V gene TRBV6-1 combines with J gene TRBJ2-5; no clear D gene. The CDR3 covers 11 residues. The germline V and J ends were trimmed by 10 bases and 5 bases, with 11 bases remaining between them. Per the germline V gene, CDR1 is MNHNS and CDR2 is SASEGT. This chain's CDR3 is CATDESETQYF. CDR3 nucleotide sequence: TGTGCCACCGATGAGTCGGAGACCCAGTACTTC.

V is TRBV10-1 and J is TRBJ2-1; the D is unclear. Germline V gives CDR1 WNHNN, CDR2 SYGVQD (reference sequence). The CDR3 has 14 amino acids. Trimming took 3 bases from V and 1 from J, leaving 7 bases between them. The CDR3 is CASSDAGSYNEQFF. The DNA of the CDR3 is TGCGCCAGCAGTGACGCCGGTTCCTACAATGAGCAGTTCTTC.

The rearrangement links TRBV11-3 to TRBJ2-1, with 7 bases lining up with TRBD2. The CDR3 spans 14 residues. Germline CDR1 and CDR2: SGHNT and YENEEA. The trim removed 4 bases at V and 2 bases at J, leaving 2 bases unmatched. CDR3 region: CASSSGLAYNEQFF. Here the CDR3 DNA reads TGTGCCAGCAGCTCAGGACTAGCCTACAATGAGCAGTTCTTC.

The chain has TRBV25-1 and TRBJ2-6; perhaps TRBD1 as D (6 bases). V lost 8 bases and J 3 bases, leaving 8 bases between the germline ends. Per germline, CDR1 MGHDK and CDR2 SYGVNS. The CDR3 covers 13 residues. The CDR3: CASQGFGANVLTF. The CDR3 DNA follows: TGTGCCAGCCAGGGGTTTGGGGCCAACGTCCTGACTTTC.

This clone appeared a few times. The gene calls are TRBV6-1 and TRBJ1-5; TRBD1 is a possible D gene (6 bases). CDR3 size: 16 residues. Germline CDR1 is MNHNS and CDR2 is SASEGT. Trimming took 6 bases from V and 3 from J, leaving 18 bases between them. The DNA for the CDR3 is TGTGCCAGCAGCGAAAGGTGGGGGGCTTACAATCAGCCCCAGCATTTT. Amino acids: CASSERWGAYNQPQHF.

For the CDR3, the DNA is TGCGCCAGCAGCCAAGGTGGCCTAGCGGCCTACGAGCAGTACTTC. It is translated as CASSQGGLAAYEQYF. V is TRBV4-1 and J is TRBJ2-7; 7 bases line up with TRBD2. The V segment lost 1 base and the J segment 2 bases; nucleotides outside the gene matches: 5. The CDR3 is 15 residues long. The germline V gene encodes CDR1 MGHRA and CDR2 YSYEKL.

V usage is TRBV2 and J usage is TRBJ1-5; D is unclear. The CDR3 contains 14 residues. Germline-derived CDR1 and CDR2 are SNHLY and FYNNEI. Trimming took 3 bases from V and 9 from J, leaving 15 bases between them. The DNA of the CDR3 is TGTGCCAGCAGTGAGGCACAGCATCTGACGCCCCAGCATTTT. The encoded protein is CASSEAQHLTPQHF.

V gene TRBV4-3 combines with J gene TRBJ1-4, with 7 nucleotides matching TRBD1. Germline CDR1 reads LGHNA; CDR2 reads YSLEER. The J segment lost 7 bases and the V segment lost 4 bases, leaving 12 bases of the junction unmatched. The CDR3 has 16 amino acids. The CDR3 loop reads CASSPIQGGYVEKLFF. In DNA form, the CDR3 reads TGCGCCAGCAGCCCGATCCAAGGGGGCTATGTTGAAAAACTGTTTTTT.

The sample holds one count of this clone. The chain joins TRBV11-2 to TRBJ2-3; D might be TRBD2 (6 bases). Trimming removed 5 bases from V and 2 bases from J, with 14 bases in between. Germline V gives CDR1 SGHAT, CDR2 FQNNGV. The CDR3 sequence is 15 residues long. The CDR3 coding sequence is TGTGCCAGCAGCCCGGGGGAATTTATCACAGATACGCAGTATTTT. It encodes CASSPGEFITDTQYF.

V and J are TRBV9 and TRBJ2-3, with D perhaps matching TRBD2 (6 bases). Germline loops: CDR1 SGDLS, CDR2 YYNGEE. The CDR3 totals 16 residues. V was trimmed by 0 bases and J by 0 bases, leaving 11 bases between them. Here the CDR3 reads CASSVAEGPSTDTQYF. The CDR3 DNA reads as TGTGCCAGCAGCGTAGCGGAGGGGCCGAGCACAGATACGCAGTATTTT.